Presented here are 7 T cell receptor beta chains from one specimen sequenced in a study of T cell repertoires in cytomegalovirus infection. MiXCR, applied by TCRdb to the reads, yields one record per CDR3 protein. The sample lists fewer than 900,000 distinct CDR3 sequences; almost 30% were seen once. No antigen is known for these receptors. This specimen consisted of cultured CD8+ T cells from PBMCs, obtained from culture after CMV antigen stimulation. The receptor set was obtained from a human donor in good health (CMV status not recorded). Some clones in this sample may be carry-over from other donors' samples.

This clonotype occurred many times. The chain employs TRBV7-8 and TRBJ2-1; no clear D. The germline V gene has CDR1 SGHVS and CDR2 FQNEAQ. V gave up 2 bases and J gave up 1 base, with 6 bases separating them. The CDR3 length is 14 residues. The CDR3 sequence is CASSLSTSYNEQFF. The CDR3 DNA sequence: TGTGCCAGCAGCTTAAGCACATCCTACAATGAGCAGTTCTTC.

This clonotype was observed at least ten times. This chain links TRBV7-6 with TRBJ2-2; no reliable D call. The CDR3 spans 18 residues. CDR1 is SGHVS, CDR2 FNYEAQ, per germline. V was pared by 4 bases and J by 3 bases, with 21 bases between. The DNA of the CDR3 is TGTGCCAGCAGCTCCTATGGCCCGCCAGGAATCTACACCGGGGAGCTGTTTTTT. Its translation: CASSSYGPPGIYTGELFF. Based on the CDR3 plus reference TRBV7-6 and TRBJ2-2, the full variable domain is GAGVSQSPRYKVTKRGQDVALRCDPISGHVSLYWYRQALGQGPEFLTYFNYEAQQDKSGLPNDRFSAERPEGSISTLTIQRTEQRDSAMYRCASSSYGPPGIYTGELFFGEGSRLTVL.

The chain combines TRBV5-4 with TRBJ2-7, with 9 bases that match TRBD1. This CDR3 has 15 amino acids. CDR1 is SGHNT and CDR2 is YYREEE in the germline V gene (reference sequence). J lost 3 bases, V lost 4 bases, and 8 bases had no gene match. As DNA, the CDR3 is TGTGCCAGCAGCGTTCCGGGACAGGGATTCTACGAGCAGTACTTC. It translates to CASSVPGQGFYEQYF.

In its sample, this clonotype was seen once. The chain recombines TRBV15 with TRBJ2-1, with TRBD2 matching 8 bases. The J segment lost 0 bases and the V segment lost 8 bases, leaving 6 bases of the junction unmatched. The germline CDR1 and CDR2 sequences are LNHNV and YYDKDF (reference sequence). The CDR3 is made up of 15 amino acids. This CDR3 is CATGLAGNSYNEQFF. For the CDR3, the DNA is TGTGCCACCGGCTTAGCGGGGAACTCCTACAATGAGCAGTTCTTC. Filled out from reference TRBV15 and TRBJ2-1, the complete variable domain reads DAMVIQNPRYQVTQFGKPVTLSCSQTLNHNVMYWYQQKSSQAPKLLFHYYDKDFNNEADTPDNFQSRRPNTSFCFLDIRSPGLGDTAMYLCATGLAGNSYNEQFFGPGTRLTVL.

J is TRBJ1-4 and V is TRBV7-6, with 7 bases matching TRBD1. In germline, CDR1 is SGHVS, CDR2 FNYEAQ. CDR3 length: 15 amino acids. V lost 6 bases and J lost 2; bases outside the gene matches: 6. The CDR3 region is CASSQDRETNEKLFF. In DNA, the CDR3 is TGTGCCAGCAGTCAAGACAGGGAGACTAATGAAAAACTGTTTTTT.

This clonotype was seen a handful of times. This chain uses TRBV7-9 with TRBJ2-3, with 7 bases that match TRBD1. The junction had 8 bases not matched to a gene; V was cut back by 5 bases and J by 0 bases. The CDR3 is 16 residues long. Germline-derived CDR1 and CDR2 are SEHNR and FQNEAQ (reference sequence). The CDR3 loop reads CASSHRQGPSTDTQYF. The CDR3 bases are TGTGCCAGCAGCCACCGACAGGGCCCTAGCACAGATACGCAGTATTTT.

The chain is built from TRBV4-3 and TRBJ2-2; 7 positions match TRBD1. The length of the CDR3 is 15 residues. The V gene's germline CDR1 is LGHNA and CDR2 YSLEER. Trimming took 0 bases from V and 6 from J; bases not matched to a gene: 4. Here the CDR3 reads CASSQETGIPGELFF. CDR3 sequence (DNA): TGCGCCAGCAGCCAAGAGACAGGGATTCCCGGGGAGCTGTTTTTT.